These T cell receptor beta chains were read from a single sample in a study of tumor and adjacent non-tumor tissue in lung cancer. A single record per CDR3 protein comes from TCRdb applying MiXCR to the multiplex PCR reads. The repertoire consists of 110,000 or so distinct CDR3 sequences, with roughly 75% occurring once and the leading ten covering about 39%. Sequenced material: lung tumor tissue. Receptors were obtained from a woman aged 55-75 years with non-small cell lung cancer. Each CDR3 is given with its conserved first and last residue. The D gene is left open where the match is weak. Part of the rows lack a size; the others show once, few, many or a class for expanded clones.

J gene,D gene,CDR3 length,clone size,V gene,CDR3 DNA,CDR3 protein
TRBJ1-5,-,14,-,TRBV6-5,TGTGCCAGCAGTTACTCCATTTTTAATCAGCCCCAGCATTTT,CASSYSIFNQPQHF
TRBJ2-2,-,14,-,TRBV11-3,TGTGCCAGCAGCTTAATCTCGAACACCGTGGAGCTGTTTTTT,CASSLISNTVELFF
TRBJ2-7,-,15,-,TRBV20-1,TGCAGTACTTCCTCCCTACGAGGGGGATCCTACGAGCAGTACTTC,CSTSSLRGGSYEQYF
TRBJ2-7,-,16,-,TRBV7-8,TGTGCCAGCAGCTACCTGAGACAGGCGAGCTCCTACGAGCAGTACTTC,CASSYLRQASSYEQYF
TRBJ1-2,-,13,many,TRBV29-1,TGCAGCGTCGCTACCGGGACACTATATGGCTACACCTTC,CSVATGTLYGYTF
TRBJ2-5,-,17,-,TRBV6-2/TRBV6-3,TGTGCCAGCAGTTATACTACCGCAGGGGGGCTCAGAGAGAGCCAGTACTTC,CASSYTTAGGLRESQYF
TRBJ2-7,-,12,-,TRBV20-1,TGCAGTGCTAGACCCCCGAACGGAGAGCAGTACTTC,CSARPPNGEQYF
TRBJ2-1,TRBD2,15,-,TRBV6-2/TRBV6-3,TGTGCCAGCAGACCTAGCGGGAGGTACCTCAATAAGCAGTTCTTC,CASRPSGRYLNKQFF
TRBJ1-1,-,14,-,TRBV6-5,TGTGCCAGCAGGCAAGGGGGATTGAACACTGAAGTTTTCTTT,CASRQGGLNTEVFF
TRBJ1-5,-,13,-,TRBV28,TGTGCCAGCAGTTCGACAGGCAATCAACCCTGGCATTTT,CASSSTGNQPWHF
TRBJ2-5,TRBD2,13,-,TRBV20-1,TGCAGTGGGGAGGGGAGCCGTGGAGAGATCCAGTACTTC,CSGEGSRGEIQYF
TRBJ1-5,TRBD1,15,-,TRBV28,TGTGCCAGCAGTTCGGGACAGGGGAGATATCAACCCCAGCATTTT,CASSSGQGRYQPQHF
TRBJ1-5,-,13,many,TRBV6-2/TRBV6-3,TGTGCCAGCAAGAGGGACAACAATCAGCCCCAGCATTTT,CASKRDNNQPQHF
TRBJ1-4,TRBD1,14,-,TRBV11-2,TGTGCCAGCGCTCCTGGGACAGTCCAGGGGAAACTGTTTTTT,CASAPGTVQGKLFF
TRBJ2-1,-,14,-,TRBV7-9,TGTGCCAGCAGCTTAGCGCTCGTAGGCTATGAGCAGTTCTTC,CASSLALVGYEQFF
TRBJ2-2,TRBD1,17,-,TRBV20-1,TGTAGTGCTGGAGATTTAAGAGGACAGGCGAACACCGGGGAGCTGTTTTTT,CSAGDLRGQANTGELFF
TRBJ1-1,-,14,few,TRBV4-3,TGTGCCGGCAGCCAAGACAAGGGGATCACTGAAGCTTTCTTT,CAGSQDKGITEAFF
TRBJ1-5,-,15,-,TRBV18,TGTGCCAGCTCACGGGACGTGGAGCAGTCCCAGCCCCAGCATTTT,CASSRDVEQSQPQHF
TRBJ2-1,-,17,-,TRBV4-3,TGCACCAGCAGCCAAGATTTCGGGACCAACTCGGGCAATGAACAGTTCTTC,CTSSQDFGTNSGNEQFF
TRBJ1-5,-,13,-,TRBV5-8,TGTGTCAGCATGGAGGGGTCCGGGCAGCCCCAGCATTTT,CVSMEGSGQPQHF
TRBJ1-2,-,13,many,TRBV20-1,TGCAGTGCTAGACCCCAGGGGACCTCCCCTTTAACCTTC,CSARPQGTSPLTF
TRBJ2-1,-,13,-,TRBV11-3,TGTGCCAGCAGGCCTAGCAGGTACAATGAGCAGTTCTTC,CASRPSRYNEQFF
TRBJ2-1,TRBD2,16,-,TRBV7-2,TGTGCCAGCGGCTTAGTAGCGGGAGGCGCCTACAATGAGCAGTTCTTC,CASGLVAGGAYNEQFF
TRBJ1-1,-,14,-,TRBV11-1,TGTGCCAGCAGTTTAGGACGGGGGAACACTAAAGCTTTCTTT,CASSLGRGNTKAFF
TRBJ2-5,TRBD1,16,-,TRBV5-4,TGTACCAGCAACTTTCGACAGGGCATAGGAGAGGAGACCCAGTATTTC,CTSNFRQGIGEETQYF
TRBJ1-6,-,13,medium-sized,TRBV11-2,TGTGCCAGCAGCCCCCGACAGTTTTCACCCCTCCACTTT,CASSPRQFSPLHF
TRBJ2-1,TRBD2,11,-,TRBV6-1,TGTACCAGCGGGACTAACAATGAACAGTTTTTC,CTSGTNNEQFF
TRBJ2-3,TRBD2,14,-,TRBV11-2,TGTGGCAGCAGCCTGGGACTAGTCACAGATGCGCAGTATTTT,CGSSLGLVTDAQYF
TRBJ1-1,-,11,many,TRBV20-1,TGCAGTGCTCTCACGCGGGCCGAAGCTTTCTTT,CSALTRAEAFF
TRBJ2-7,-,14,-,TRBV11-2,TGTGCCAGCAGTTGGGACCGTGGAGGATACGGACAGTACTTC,CASSWDRGGYGQYF
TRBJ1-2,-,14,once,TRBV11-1,TGTGCCAGCAGTTCACAGTGTCCGCTCTATGGCTACACCTTC,CASSSQCPLYGYTF
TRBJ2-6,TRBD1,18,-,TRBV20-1,TGCAGTGCTAGAAGGGGAACAGGGGGCATTTCTGGGGGCAACGTCCTAACTTTC,CSARRGTGGISGGNVLTF
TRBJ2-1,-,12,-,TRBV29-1,TGCAGCGATGGCCACAGGGCTGGTGAGCAATTCTTC,CSDGHRAGEQFF
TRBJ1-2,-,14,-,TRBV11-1,TGTGACAGCAGCTCACGGGGCCCGATCTATGGCTACACCTTC,CDSSSRGPIYGYTF
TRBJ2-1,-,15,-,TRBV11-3,TGTGCCAGCAGCTTATGCGGGGGCTCCTACAATGAGGAGTTCTTC,CASSLCGGSYNEEFF
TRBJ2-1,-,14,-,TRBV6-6,TGTGCCAGCAGTTTCACGGGGACCTACAATAAGCAGTTCTTC,CASSFTGTYNKQFF
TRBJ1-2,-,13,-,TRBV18,TGTGCCAGCTCAACCGAAAGTAACTATGGCTACACCTTC,CASSTESNYGYTF
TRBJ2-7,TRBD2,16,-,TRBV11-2,TGTGTCAGCTGCCTTCTAGCGGGGGGGAATTATTGCGAGCAGTACTTC,CVSCLLAGGNYCEQYF
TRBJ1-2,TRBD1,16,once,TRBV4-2,TGTGCCAGCATCCAAGCAGGGACAGTCGGCCCCGTTGGCTACACCTTT,CASIQAGTVGPVGYTF
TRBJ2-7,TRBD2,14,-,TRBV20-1,TGCAGTGCTGTACTAGCGGTGGACCTGGGTGAGCAGTACTTC,CSAVLAVDLGEQYF
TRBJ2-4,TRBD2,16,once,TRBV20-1,TGCAGTACTAGAGATATGGGAGCGGGAGGAATGAACATTCAGTACTTC,CSTRDMGAGGMNIQYF
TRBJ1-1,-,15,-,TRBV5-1,TGCGCCAGCAACTCGCTGACAAGCACGGACACTGAAGCTTTCTTT,CASNSLTSTDTEAFF
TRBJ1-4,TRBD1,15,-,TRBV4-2,TGTGCCAGCAGCTTACGGACAGGGAGTAATAAGAAACTGTTTTTT,CASSLRTGSNKKLFF
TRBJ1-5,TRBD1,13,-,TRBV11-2,TGTATCTGCTCCCGGGACAGGGGTCAGTCCCAGCATTTT,CICSRDRGQSQHF
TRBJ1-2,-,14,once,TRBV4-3,TGCGCTAGCAGCCCTACGGGGGGCGGCTATAGCTACGCCTTC,CASSPTGGGYSYAF
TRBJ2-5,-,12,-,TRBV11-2,TGTGCCAGCTTTCGGGGGAGCGAGACCCAGTACTTC,CASFRGSETQYF
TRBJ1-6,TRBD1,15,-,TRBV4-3,TGCGCCAGCGGCCCCGGGGACAGGGGAAATTCACCTTTCCACTTT,CASGPGDRGNSPFHF
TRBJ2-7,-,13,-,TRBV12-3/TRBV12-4,TGTGTCAGCAGTCTGGACAGATCCTACAAGCAGTACTTC,CVSSLDRSYKQYF
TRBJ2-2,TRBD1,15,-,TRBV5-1,TGCCCCAGCAGGCCCGGGACAGGGAGTGCCGGGGAGCTGTTTTTT,CPSRPGTGSAGELFF
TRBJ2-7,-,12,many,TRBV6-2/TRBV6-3,TGTGCCAGCAGTCCCACAGTGGATGAGCAGTACTTC,CASSPTVDEQYF
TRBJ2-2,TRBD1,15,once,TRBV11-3,TGTGCCAGTAGCCCGACAGGGGACCGGACCGGGGAGCTGATTTTT,CASSPTGDRTGELIF
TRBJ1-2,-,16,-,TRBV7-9,TGTGCCAGCAGCTATCGGCAGGAGCAGCTGTCGCGCGGCTACACCTTC,CASSYRQEQLSRGYTF
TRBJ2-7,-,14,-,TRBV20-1,TGCAGTGCTAGTGAAACTAGTGGGAAATATGAGCACTACTTC,CSASETSGKYEHYF
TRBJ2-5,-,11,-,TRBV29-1,TGCAGCGCCCGTCGCGGGGAGACCCAGTACTTC,CSARRGETQYF
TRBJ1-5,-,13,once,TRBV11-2,TGTGCCATGTCCCGGGAGAGGGGTCAGCCCCAGCATTTT,CAMSRERGQPQHF